Listed below are T cell receptor beta chains from one sample, sequenced in a study of blood T cell repertoires in COVID-19. Repertoires were generated with immunoSEQ multiplex PCR, while TCRdb's copy carries only in-frame clones and drops some. This table holds approximately 75,000 clones, about 85% found once. The sequencing sample was made of peripheral blood. The receptor set was obtained from a man aged 50-59 years with COVID-19, enrolled during active disease. Both conserved end residues are part of each CDR3. A D gene is named only where the DNA matches it firmly. Only part of the rows carry a size: once, few, many, or a class if the clone is expanded.

J gene: TRBJ1-2; CDR3 length: 13; D gene: TRBD1; clone size: NA; V gene: TRBV9; CDR3 DNA: TGTGCCAGCAGCAAGGGACAGGGCGATGGCTACACCTTC; CDR3 protein: CASSKGQGDGYTF
J gene: TRBJ1-6; CDR3 length: 16; D gene: TRBD1; clone size: NA; V gene: TRBV30; CDR3 DNA: TGTGCCTGGAGTGGGGACAGGGGGACCTATAATTCACCCCTCCACTTT; CDR3 protein: CAWSGDRGTYNSPLHF
J gene: TRBJ2-1; CDR3 length: 16; D gene: NA; clone size: NA; V gene: TRBV4-3; CDR3 DNA: TGCGCCAGCAGCCAAGAGCAGGGGCCCTCTAGCAATGAGCAGTTCTTC; CDR3 protein: CASSQEQGPSSNEQFF
J gene: TRBJ2-2; CDR3 length: 16; D gene: TRBD2; clone size: NA; V gene: TRBV18; CDR3 DNA: TGTGCCAGCTCACCAACACTAGCGGGGACCACCGGGGAGCTGTTTTTT; CDR3 protein: CASSPTLAGTTGELFF
J gene: TRBJ2-7; CDR3 length: 18; D gene: TRBD2; clone size: NA; V gene: TRBV5-1; CDR3 DNA: TGCGCCAGCAGCTTGTCCCGACTAGCGGGACCTAACTCCTACGAGCAGTACTTC; CDR3 protein: CASSLSRLAGPNSYEQYF
J gene: TRBJ2-7; CDR3 length: 15; D gene: TRBD2; clone size: NA; V gene: TRBV9; CDR3 DNA: TGTGCCAGCAGCGTAGGGGAGGGGAGCTCCTACGAGCAGTACTTC; CDR3 protein: CASSVGEGSSYEQYF
J gene: TRBJ1-2; CDR3 length: 13; D gene: NA; clone size: NA; V gene: TRBV28; CDR3 DNA: TGTGCCAGCAGTTTAACAGGGTTGCTTGGCTACACCTTC; CDR3 protein: CASSLTGLLGYTF
J gene: TRBJ1-5; CDR3 length: 13; D gene: NA; clone size: few; V gene: TRBV10-3; CDR3 DNA: TGTGCCATCAGTGAGTCGCGGGGTCAGCCCCAGCATTTT; CDR3 protein: CAISESRGQPQHF
J gene: TRBJ1-3; CDR3 length: 13; D gene: NA; clone size: NA; V gene: TRBV9; CDR3 DNA: TGTGCCAGCACCCGGAGCTCGGGAAACACCATATATTTT; CDR3 protein: CASTRSSGNTIYF
J gene: TRBJ2-1; CDR3 length: 16; D gene: TRBD2; clone size: NA; V gene: TRBV2; CDR3 DNA: TGTGCCAGCAGTGATGCTAGCGGGAGTGTAGGCAATGAGCAGTTCTTC; CDR3 protein: CASSDASGSVGNEQFF
J gene: TRBJ2-3; CDR3 length: 17; D gene: NA; clone size: NA; V gene: TRBV9; CDR3 DNA: TGTGCCAGCAGCGTAGCACCTACTAATCCTAGCACAGATACGCAGTATTTT; CDR3 protein: CASSVAPTNPSTDTQYF
J gene: TRBJ2-1; CDR3 length: 15; D gene: NA; clone size: NA; V gene: TRBV7-2; CDR3 DNA: TGTGCCAGCAGCTTAGCGGGAGTTACCTACAATGAGCAGTTCTTC; CDR3 protein: CASSLAGVTYNEQFF
J gene: TRBJ2-3; CDR3 length: 17; D gene: TRBD1; clone size: NA; V gene: TRBV11-2; CDR3 DNA: TGTGCCAGCAGCCGGAGACCGGGACAGGGGAACAGGGATACGCAGTATTTT; CDR3 protein: CASSRRPGQGNRDTQYF
J gene: TRBJ2-5; CDR3 length: 14; D gene: NA; clone size: NA; V gene: TRBV5-1; CDR3 DNA: TGCGCCAGCAGCTCCCTTGGCGGTCAAGAGACCCAGTACTTC; CDR3 protein: CASSSLGGQETQYF
J gene: TRBJ2-5; CDR3 length: 14; D gene: NA; clone size: NA; V gene: TRBV18; CDR3 DNA: TGTGCCAGCTCACCATTGGCTAGCGAGGAGACCCAGTACTTC; CDR3 protein: CASSPLASEETQYF
J gene: TRBJ2-1; CDR3 length: 16; D gene: TRBD2; clone size: NA; V gene: TRBV19; CDR3 DNA: TGTGCCAGTTCCAGGGGTAGCGGGAACACCTACAATGAGCAGTTCTTC; CDR3 protein: CASSRGSGNTYNEQFF
J gene: TRBJ2-3; CDR3 length: 16; D gene: TRBD2; clone size: NA; V gene: TRBV4-3; CDR3 DNA: TGCGCCAGCAGCCAAGATGTAGCGGGGACCACAGATACGCAGTATTTT; CDR3 protein: CASSQDVAGTTDTQYF
J gene: TRBJ2-7; CDR3 length: 14; D gene: TRBD2; clone size: NA; V gene: TRBV6-5; CDR3 DNA: TGTGCCAGCAGCGAGGACACCGGGGGGAACGAGCAGTACTTC; CDR3 protein: CASSEDTGGNEQYF
J gene: TRBJ2-7; CDR3 length: 14; D gene: TRBD1; clone size: NA; V gene: TRBV2; CDR3 DNA: TGTGCCAGCAGGGCACCCGGGACAGGGGGCGAGCAGTACTTC; CDR3 protein: CASRAPGTGGEQYF
J gene: TRBJ1-2; CDR3 length: 13; D gene: TRBD1; clone size: NA; V gene: TRBV28; CDR3 DNA: TGTGCCAGCACACCGGGACAGCTTCCTGGCTACACCTTC; CDR3 protein: CASTPGQLPGYTF
J gene: TRBJ2-7; CDR3 length: 15; D gene: TRBD2; clone size: NA; V gene: TRBV5-4; CDR3 DNA: TGTGCCAGCACCTCCGGACTAGCGGGAGCCTACGAGCAGTACTTC; CDR3 protein: CASTSGLAGAYEQYF
J gene: TRBJ1-5; CDR3 length: 13; D gene: NA; clone size: once; V gene: TRBV19; CDR3 DNA: TGTGCCAGTAAGCGGGACGGCAATCAGCCCCAGCATTTT; CDR3 protein: CASKRDGNQPQHF
J gene: TRBJ2-7; CDR3 length: 15; D gene: NA; clone size: NA; V gene: TRBV11-2; CDR3 DNA: TGTGCCAGCAGCTTCGACTTTTCACAATCCTACGAGCAGTACTTC; CDR3 protein: CASSFDFSQSYEQYF
J gene: TRBJ1-2; CDR3 length: 13; D gene: NA; clone size: NA; V gene: TRBV5-1; CDR3 DNA: TGCGCCAGCAGCTTGGTAGTCAATAATGGCTACACCTTC; CDR3 protein: CASSLVVNNGYTF
J gene: TRBJ2-2; CDR3 length: 13; D gene: NA; clone size: NA; V gene: TRBV12-3/TRBV12-4; CDR3 DNA: TGTGCCAGCAGTCCTACAGGAATCGGGGAGCTGTTTTTT; CDR3 protein: CASSPTGIGELFF
J gene: TRBJ2-3; CDR3 length: 16; D gene: TRBD2; clone size: NA; V gene: TRBV5-4; CDR3 DNA: TGTGCCAGCAGCTTCGGGGCGGGAGGGCGTTCGGGTACGCAGTATTTT; CDR3 protein: CASSFGAGGRSGTQYF
J gene: TRBJ1-4; CDR3 length: 17; D gene: NA; clone size: NA; V gene: TRBV4-1; CDR3 DNA: TGCGCCAGCAGCCCCCGGACAGTAGTTGCAACTAATGAAAAACTGTTTTTT; CDR3 protein: CASSPRTVVATNEKLFF
J gene: TRBJ2-7; CDR3 length: 16; D gene: TRBD2; clone size: NA; V gene: TRBV5-4; CDR3 DNA: TGTGCCAGCAGCCCCTCGCGCGCGGGAGGGACCTACGAGCAGTACTTC; CDR3 protein: CASSPSRAGGTYEQYF
J gene: TRBJ2-1; CDR3 length: 12; D gene: NA; clone size: NA; V gene: TRBV29-1; CDR3 DNA: TGCAGCGTTGTACTAACGGACAATGAGCAGTTCTTC; CDR3 protein: CSVVLTDNEQFF
J gene: TRBJ1-2; CDR3 length: 14; D gene: TRBD1; clone size: NA; V gene: TRBV29-1; CDR3 DNA: TGCAGCGTTGTGTTGACAGGGGTACTTCATGGCTACACCTTC; CDR3 protein: CSVVLTGVLHGYTF
J gene: TRBJ2-3; CDR3 length: 14; D gene: TRBD2; clone size: NA; V gene: TRBV24-1; CDR3 DNA: TGTGCCGCCGCGACTAGCGAGAGAGGAGATACGCAGTATTTT; CDR3 protein: CAAATSERGDTQYF
J gene: TRBJ1-2; CDR3 length: 17; D gene: TRBD1; clone size: NA; V gene: TRBV6-6; CDR3 DNA: TGTGCCAGCAGTCCGAGGACAGGGGGCGCGGGGAACTATGGCTACACCTTC; CDR3 protein: CASSPRTGGAGNYGYTF
J gene: TRBJ2-4; CDR3 length: 16; D gene: NA; clone size: NA; V gene: TRBV7-2; CDR3 DNA: TGTGCCAGCAGCCGGACCCCGGGGTTGGCCAAAAACATTCAGTACTTC; CDR3 protein: CASSRTPGLAKNIQYF
J gene: TRBJ1-6; CDR3 length: 16; D gene: NA; clone size: once; V gene: TRBV2; CDR3 DNA: TGTGCCAGCAGTCCGCTTCCAGGGGCCGGTAATTCACCCCTCCACTTT; CDR3 protein: CASSPLPGAGNSPLHF
J gene: TRBJ2-2; CDR3 length: 14; D gene: TRBD1; clone size: NA; V gene: TRBV7-2; CDR3 DNA: TGTGCCAGCAGGAGTGACAGGGGGACCGGGGAGCTGTTTTTT; CDR3 protein: CASRSDRGTGELFF
J gene: TRBJ2-1; CDR3 length: 15; D gene: TRBD2; clone size: NA; V gene: TRBV5-1; CDR3 DNA: TGCGCCAGCTGCTCACAGCGGGAGGGCCCCAATGAGCAGTTCTTC; CDR3 protein: CASCSQREGPNEQFF
J gene: TRBJ2-1; CDR3 length: 16; D gene: NA; clone size: NA; V gene: TRBV9; CDR3 DNA: TGTGCCAGCAGCGCGTCTGGGACTCTTTCCTACAATGAGCAGTTCTTC; CDR3 protein: CASSASGTLSYNEQFF
J gene: TRBJ2-7; CDR3 length: 15; D gene: TRBD2; clone size: NA; V gene: TRBV2; CDR3 DNA: TGTGCCAGCACCCCCCAGAGAGCGGGAGCCTACGAGCAGTACTTC; CDR3 protein: CASTPQRAGAYEQYF
J gene: TRBJ2-7; CDR3 length: 16; D gene: NA; clone size: NA; V gene: TRBV21-1; CDR3 DNA: TGTGCCAGCAGCAAATGGGCCGGGGAGGAGCCCCACGAGCAGTACTTC; CDR3 protein: CASSKWAGEEPHEQYF
J gene: TRBJ2-2; CDR3 length: 14; D gene: TRBD2; clone size: NA; V gene: TRBV10-3; CDR3 DNA: TGTGCCATCTCTGCTAGCGGAACCACCGGGGAGCTGTTTTTT; CDR3 protein: CAISASGTTGELFF
J gene: TRBJ1-4; CDR3 length: 14; D gene: NA; clone size: NA; V gene: TRBV28; CDR3 DNA: TGTGCCAGCAGTCTCACGGTTAATAATGAAAAACTGTTTTTT; CDR3 protein: CASSLTVNNEKLFF